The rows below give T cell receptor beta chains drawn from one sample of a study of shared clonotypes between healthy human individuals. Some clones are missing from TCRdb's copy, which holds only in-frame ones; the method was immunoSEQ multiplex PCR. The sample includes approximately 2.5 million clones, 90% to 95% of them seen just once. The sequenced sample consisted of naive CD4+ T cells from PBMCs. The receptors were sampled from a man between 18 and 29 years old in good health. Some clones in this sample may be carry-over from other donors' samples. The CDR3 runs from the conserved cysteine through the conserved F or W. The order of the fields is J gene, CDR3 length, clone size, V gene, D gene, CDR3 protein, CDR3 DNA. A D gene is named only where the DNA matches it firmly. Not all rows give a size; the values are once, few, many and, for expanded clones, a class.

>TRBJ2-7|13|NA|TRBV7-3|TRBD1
CASSSGQPSEQYF
TGTGCCAGCAGTTCGGGACAGCCCTCCGAGCAGTACTTC
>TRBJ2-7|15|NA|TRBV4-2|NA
CASSQDPAGSYEQYF
TGTGCCAGCAGCCAAGACCCCGCAGGCTCCTACGAGCAGTACTTC
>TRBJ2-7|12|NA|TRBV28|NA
CASSLLDYEQYF
TGTGCCAGCAGTTTATTAGACTACGAGCAGTACTTC
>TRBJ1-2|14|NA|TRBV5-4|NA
CASSSGQYEGGYTF
TGTGCCAGCAGCTCCGGGCAGTACGAAGGGGGCTACACCTTC
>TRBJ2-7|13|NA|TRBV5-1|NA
CASSLGPLPEQYF
TGCGCCAGCAGCTTGGGACCGCTTCCTGAGCAGTACTTC
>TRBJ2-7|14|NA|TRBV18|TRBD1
CASSPRTGDYEQYF
TGTGCCAGCTCACCTCGGACAGGAGACTACGAGCAGTACTTC
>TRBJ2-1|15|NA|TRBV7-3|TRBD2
CASSFTAGGVGEQFF
TGTGCCAGCAGCTTTACAGCGGGAGGGGTCGGTGAGCAGTTCTTC
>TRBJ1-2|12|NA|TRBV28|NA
CATSLGPYGYTF
TGTGCCACGAGCTTAGGGCCCTATGGCTACACCTTC
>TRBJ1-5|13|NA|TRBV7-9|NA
CASSVQGGQPQHF
TGTGCCAGCAGCGTACAGGGTGGCCAGCCCCAGCATTTT
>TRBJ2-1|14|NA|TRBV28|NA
CASSLLAGGNEQFF
TGTGCCAGCAGTTTATTGGCAGGGGGGAATGAGCAGTTCTTC
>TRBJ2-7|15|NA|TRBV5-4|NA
CASSLYQGLGYEQYF
TGTGCCAGCAGCTTGTATCAGGGGCTGGGCTACGAGCAGTACTTC
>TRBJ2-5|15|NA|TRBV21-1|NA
CASSNHLIRSETQYF
TGTGCCAGCAGCAATCATCTCATTAGGAGCGAGACCCAGTACTTC
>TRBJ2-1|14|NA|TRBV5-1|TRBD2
CASARPGGRDEQFF
TGCGCCAGCGCCCGGCCGGGGGGAAGGGATGAGCAGTTCTTC
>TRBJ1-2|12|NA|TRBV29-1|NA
CSVVNRDYGYTF
TGCAGCGTTGTAAACAGGGACTATGGCTACACCTTC
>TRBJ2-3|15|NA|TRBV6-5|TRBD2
CASSYLGLEADTQYF
TGTGCCAGCAGTTACTTAGGACTAGAGGCAGATACGCAGTATTTT
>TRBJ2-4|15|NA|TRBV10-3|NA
CAISEFDRDTNIQYF
TGTGCCATCAGTGAGTTCGACAGAGACACAAACATTCAGTACTTC
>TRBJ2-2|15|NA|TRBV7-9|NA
CASSLRGTNTGELFF
TGTGCCAGCAGCTTAAGGGGTACGAACACCGGGGAGCTGTTTTTT
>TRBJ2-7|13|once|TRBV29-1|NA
CSAQTGQGYEQYF
TGCAGCGCCCAAACCGGCCAGGGCTACGAGCAGTACTTC
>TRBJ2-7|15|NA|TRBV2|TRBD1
CASTPFRDRDYEQYF
TGTGCCAGCACCCCGTTCCGGGACAGGGACTACGAGCAGTACTTC
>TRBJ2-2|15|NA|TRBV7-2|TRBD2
CASSLGLAGSGELFF
TGTGCCAGCAGCTTGGGACTAGCGGGGTCCGGGGAGCTGTTTTTT
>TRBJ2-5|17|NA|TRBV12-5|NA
CASGLGSLGGGQETQYF
TGTGCTAGTGGTTTGGGAAGCTTAGGGGGAGGACAAGAGACCCAGTACTTC
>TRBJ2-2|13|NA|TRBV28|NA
CASSQEYTGELFF
TGTGCCAGCAGCCAAGAGTACACCGGGGAGCTGTTTTTT
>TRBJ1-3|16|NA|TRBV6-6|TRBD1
CASSYGQALGGNTIYF
TGTGCCAGCAGTTACGGACAGGCGCTGGGCGGAAACACCATATATTTT
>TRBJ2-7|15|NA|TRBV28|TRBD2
CASSLGGVISYEQYF
TGTGCCAGCAGTTTGGGGGGGGTTATATCCTACGAGCAGTACTTC
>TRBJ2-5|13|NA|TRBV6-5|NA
CASSYRGEETQYF
TGTGCCAGCAGTTACAGGGGGGAAGAGACCCAGTACTTC
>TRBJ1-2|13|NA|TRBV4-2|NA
CASRNPQQYGYTF
TGTGCCAGCAGAAACCCACAGCAATATGGCTACACCTTC
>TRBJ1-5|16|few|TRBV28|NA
CASTPRAGSGNQPQHF
TGTGCCAGCACCCCTCGTGCTGGATCGGGCAATCAGCCCCAGCATTTT
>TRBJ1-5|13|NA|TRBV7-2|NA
CASSLEGNRPQHF
TGTGCCAGCAGCTTAGAGGGAAATCGGCCCCAGCATTTT
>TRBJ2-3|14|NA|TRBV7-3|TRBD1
CASSRDRAVDTQYF
TGTGCCAGCAGTCGGGACAGGGCTGTGGATACGCAGTATTTT
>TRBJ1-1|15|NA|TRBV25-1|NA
CASSPHRVMNTEAFF
TGTGCCAGCAGTCCCCACAGAGTAATGAACACTGAAGCTTTCTTT
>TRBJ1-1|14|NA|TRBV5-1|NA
CASSLGNMNTEAFF
TGCGCCAGCAGCTTAGGCAACATGAACACTGAAGCTTTCTTT
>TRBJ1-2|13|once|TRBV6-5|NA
CASSDKTGYGYTF
TGTGCCAGCAGTGACAAGACAGGTTATGGCTACACCTTC
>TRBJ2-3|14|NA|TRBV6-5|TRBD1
CASRRGTGADTQYF
TGTGCCAGCAGACGGGGGACAGGGGCAGATACGCAGTATTTT